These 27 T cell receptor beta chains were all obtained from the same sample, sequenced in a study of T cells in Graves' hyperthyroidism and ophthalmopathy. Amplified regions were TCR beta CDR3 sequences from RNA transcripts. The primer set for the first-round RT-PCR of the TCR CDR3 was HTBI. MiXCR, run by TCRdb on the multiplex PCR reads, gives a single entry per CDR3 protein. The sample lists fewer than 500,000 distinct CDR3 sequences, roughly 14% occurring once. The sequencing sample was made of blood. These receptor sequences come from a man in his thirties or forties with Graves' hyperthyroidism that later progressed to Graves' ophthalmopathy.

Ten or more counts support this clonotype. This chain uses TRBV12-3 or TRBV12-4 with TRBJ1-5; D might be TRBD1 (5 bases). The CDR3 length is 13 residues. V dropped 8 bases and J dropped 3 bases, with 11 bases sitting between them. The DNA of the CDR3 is TGTGCCAGCGGTGACAGTCTCAATCAGCCCCAGCATTTT. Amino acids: CASGDSLNQPQHF.

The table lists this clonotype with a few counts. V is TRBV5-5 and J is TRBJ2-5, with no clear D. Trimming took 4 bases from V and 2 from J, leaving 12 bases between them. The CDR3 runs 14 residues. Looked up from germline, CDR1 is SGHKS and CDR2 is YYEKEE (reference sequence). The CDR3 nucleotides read TGTGCCAGCAGCGCTTTACTAAGACAAGAGACCCAGTACTTC. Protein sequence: CASSALLRQETQYF.

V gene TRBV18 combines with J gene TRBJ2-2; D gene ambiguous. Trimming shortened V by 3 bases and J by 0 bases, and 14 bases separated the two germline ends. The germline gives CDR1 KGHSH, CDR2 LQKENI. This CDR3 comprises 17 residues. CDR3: CASSPLEATANTGELFF. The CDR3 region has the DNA TGTGCCAGCTCACCCCTCGAGGCAACCGCGAACACCGGGGAGCTGTTTTTT.

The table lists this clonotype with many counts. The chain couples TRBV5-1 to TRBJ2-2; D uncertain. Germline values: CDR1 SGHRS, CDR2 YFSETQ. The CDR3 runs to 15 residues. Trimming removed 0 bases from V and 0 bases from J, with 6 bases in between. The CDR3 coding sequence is TGCGCCAGCAGCTTGGACCCCGCGAACACCGGGGAGCTGTTTTTT. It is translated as CASSLDPANTGELFF.

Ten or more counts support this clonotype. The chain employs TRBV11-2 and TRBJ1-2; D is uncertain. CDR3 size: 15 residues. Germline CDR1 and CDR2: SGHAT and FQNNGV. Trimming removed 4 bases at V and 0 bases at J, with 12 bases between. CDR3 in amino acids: CASSSVWKANYGYTF. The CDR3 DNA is TGTGCCAGCAGCTCGGTATGGAAAGCTAACTATGGCTACACCTTC.

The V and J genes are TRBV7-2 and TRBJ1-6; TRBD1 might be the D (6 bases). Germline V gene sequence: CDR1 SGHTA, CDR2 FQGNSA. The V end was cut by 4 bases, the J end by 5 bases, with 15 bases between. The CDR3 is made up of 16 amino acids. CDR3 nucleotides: TGTGCCAGCAGCTCCCGAGGAGGGGGGAATAATTCACCCCTCCACTTT. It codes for CASSSRGGGNNSPLHF.

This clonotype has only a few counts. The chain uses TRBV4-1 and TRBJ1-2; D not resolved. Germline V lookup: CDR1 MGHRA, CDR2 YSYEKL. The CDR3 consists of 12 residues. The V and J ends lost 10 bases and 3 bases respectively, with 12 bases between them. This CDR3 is CATGPGDYGYTF. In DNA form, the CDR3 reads TGCGCCACCGGACCGGGAGACTATGGCTACACCTTC.

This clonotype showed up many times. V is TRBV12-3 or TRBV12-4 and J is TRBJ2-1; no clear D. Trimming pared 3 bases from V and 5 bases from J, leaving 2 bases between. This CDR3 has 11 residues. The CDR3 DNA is TGTGCCAGCAGTTTTAACAATGAGCAGTTCTTC. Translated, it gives CASSFNNEQFF.

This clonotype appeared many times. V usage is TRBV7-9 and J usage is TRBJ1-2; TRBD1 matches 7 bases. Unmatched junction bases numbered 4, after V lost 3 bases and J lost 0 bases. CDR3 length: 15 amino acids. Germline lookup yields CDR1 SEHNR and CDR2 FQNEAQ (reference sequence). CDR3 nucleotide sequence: TGTGCCAGCAGCTTTCGACAGGGCGCTAACTATGGCTACACCTTC. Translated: CASSFRQGANYGYTF. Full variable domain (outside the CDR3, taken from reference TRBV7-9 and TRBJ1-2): DTGVSQNPRHKITKRGQNVTFRCDPISEHNRLYWYRQTLGQGPEFLTYFQNEAQLEKSRLLSDRFSAERPKGSFSTLEIQRTEQGDSAMYLCASSFRQGANYGYTFGSGTRLTVV.

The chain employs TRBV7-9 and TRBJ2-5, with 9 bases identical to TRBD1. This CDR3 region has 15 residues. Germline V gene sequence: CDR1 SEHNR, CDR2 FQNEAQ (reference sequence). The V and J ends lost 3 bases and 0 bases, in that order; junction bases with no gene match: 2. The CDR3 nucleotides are TGTGCCAGCAGCTTTAGGACAGGGGACCAAGAGACCCAGTACTTC. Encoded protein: CASSFRTGDQETQYF.

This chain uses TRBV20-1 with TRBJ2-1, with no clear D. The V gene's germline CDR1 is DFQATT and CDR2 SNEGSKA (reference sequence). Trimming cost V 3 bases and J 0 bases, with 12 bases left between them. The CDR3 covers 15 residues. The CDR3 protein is CSARSAWASYNEQFF. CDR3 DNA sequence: TGCAGTGCTAGGTCGGCGTGGGCCTCCTACAATGAGCAGTTCTTC.

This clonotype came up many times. CDR3 protein: CASSLQSRGTGNTIYF. The CDR3 DNA follows: TGTGCCAGCAGCTTACAATCGAGGGGGACTGGAAACACCATATATTTT. The gene calls are TRBV11-2 and TRBJ1-3; a possible D gene is TRBD1 (6 bases). Trimming pared 2 bases from V and 2 bases from J, leaving 13 bases between. The CDR3 contains 16 residues. Germline V gives CDR1 SGHAT, CDR2 FQNNGV.

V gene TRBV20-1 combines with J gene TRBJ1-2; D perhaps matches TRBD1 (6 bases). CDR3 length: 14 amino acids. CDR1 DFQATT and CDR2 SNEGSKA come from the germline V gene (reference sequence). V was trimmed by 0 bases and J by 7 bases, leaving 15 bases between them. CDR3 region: CSARDPTGLGGYTF. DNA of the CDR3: TGCAGTGCTAGAGATCCTACAGGGCTGGGTGGCTACACCTTC.

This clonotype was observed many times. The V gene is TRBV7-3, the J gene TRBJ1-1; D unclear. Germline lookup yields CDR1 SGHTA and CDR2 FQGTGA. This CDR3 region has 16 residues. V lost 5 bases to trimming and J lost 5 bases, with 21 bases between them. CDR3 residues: CASSLLGPGVGTEAFF. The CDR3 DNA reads TGTGCCAGCAGCCTTTTGGGTCCAGGAGTTGGTACTGAAGCTTTCTTT.

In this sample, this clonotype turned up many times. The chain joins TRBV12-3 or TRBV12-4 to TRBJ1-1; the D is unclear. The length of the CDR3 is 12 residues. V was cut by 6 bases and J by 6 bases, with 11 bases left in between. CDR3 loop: CASSTTISEAFF. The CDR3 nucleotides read TGTGCCAGCAGCACGACCATCTCTGAAGCTTTCTTT.

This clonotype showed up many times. The CDR3 loop is CASSSTSGGANYNEQFF. The CDR3 nucleotides read TGTGCCAGCAGTTCGACTAGCGGGGGGGCCAACTACAATGAGCAGTTCTTC. The V call is TRBV12-3 or TRBV12-4, the J call TRBJ2-1; 14 bases are shared with TRBD2. This CDR3 is built from 17 residues. J was trimmed by 3 bases and V by 4 bases; bases with no gene match: 5.

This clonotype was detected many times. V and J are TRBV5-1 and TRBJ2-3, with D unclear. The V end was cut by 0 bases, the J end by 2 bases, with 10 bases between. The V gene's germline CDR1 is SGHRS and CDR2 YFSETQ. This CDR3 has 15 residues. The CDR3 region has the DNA TGCGCCAGCAGCTTGGGGGATCCGAACACAGATACGCAGTATTTT. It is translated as CASSLGDPNTDTQYF.

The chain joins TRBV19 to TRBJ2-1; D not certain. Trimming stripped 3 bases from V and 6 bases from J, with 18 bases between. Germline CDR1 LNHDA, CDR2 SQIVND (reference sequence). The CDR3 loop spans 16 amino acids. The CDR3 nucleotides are TGTGCCAGTAGTATTCTAGGTTGGTCGAGTAGCAATGAGCAGTTCTTC. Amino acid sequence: CASSILGWSSSNEQFF.

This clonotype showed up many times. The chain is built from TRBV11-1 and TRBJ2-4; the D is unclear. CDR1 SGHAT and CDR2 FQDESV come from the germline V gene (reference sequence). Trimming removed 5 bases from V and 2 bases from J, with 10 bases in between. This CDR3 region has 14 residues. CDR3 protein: CASSAPYSKNIQYF. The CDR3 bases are TGTGCCAGCAGCGCGCCCTATTCCAAAAACATTCAGTACTTC.

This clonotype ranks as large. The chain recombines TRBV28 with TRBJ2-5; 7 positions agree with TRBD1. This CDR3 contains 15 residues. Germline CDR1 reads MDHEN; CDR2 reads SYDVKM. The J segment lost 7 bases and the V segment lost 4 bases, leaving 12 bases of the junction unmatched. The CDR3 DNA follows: TGTGCCAGCAGTTCCGATGAACAGGGGAGTGGGACCCAGTACTTC. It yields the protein CASSSDEQGSGTQYF.

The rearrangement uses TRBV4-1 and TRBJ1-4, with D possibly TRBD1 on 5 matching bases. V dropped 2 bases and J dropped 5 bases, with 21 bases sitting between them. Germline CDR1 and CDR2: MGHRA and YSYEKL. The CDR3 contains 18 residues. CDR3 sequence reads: CASSQFGRTKRGNEKLFF. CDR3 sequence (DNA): TGCGCCAGCAGCCAATTCGGCCGAACCAAGAGGGGCAATGAAAAACTGTTTTTT.

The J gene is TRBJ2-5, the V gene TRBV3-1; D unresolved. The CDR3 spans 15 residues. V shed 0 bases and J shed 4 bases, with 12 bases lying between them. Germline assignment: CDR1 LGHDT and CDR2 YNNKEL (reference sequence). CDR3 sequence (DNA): TGTGCCAGCAGCCAAGATTGGAGAGGTCCAGAGACCCAGTACTTC. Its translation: CASSQDWRGPETQYF.

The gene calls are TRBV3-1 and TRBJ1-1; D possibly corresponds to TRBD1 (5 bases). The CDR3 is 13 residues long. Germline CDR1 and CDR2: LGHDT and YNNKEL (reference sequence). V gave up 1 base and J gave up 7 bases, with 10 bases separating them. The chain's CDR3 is CASSQGGAREAFF. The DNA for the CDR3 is TGTGCCAGCAGCCAAGGTGGGGCCCGTGAAGCTTTCTTT.

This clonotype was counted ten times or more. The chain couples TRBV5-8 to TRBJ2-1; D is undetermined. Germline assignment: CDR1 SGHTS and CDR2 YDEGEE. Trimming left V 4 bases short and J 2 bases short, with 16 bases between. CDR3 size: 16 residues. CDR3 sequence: CASSPKPGLTYNEQFF. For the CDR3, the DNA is TGTGCCAGCAGCCCGAAGCCCGGCTTGACCTACAATGAGCAGTTCTTC.

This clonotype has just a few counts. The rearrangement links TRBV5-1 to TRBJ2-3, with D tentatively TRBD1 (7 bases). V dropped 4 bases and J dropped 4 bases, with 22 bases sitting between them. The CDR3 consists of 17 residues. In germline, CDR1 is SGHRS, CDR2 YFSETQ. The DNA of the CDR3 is TGCGCCAGCAGCCGACAGGCGGGACAGTGGTTACCAGATACGCAGTATTTT. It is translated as CASSRQAGQWLPDTQYF.

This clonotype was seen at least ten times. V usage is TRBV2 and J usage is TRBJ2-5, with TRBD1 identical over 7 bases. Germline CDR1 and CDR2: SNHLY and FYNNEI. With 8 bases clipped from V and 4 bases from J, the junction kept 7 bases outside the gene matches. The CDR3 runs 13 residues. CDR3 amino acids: CASPDRDGETQYF. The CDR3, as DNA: TGTGCCAGCCCAGACAGGGATGGAGAGACCCAGTACTTC.

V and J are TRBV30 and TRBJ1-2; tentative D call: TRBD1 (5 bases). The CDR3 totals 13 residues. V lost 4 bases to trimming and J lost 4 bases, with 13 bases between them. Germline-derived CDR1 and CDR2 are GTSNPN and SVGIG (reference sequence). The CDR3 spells CAWKDNPSYGYTF. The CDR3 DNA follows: TGTGCCTGGAAGGACAACCCTTCCTATGGCTACACCTTC.